The sequence of this T cell receptor beta chain was determined in a study of control samples from healthy donors and cancer patients. Libraries were prepared by immunoSEQ multiplex PCR; TCRdb keeps only in-frame clonotypes and omits some of them. The table shows about 95,000 clones, with roughly 80% occurring only once. CDR1 is SEHNR, CDR2 FQNEAQ, per germline (reference sequence). This CDR3 is 13 amino acids long. The V end lost 1 base, the J end lost 0 bases, and 4 bases lay between the germline ends. This clone was counted between two and nine times. The receptor comes from a man aged 25 to 40 in good health. Sequenced sample: blood. The genes are TRBV7-9 and TRBJ2-7; D gene uncertain. The CDR3 DNA follows: TGTGCCAGCAGCTTAGGGCGCTCCTACGAGCAGTACTTC. Protein: CASSLGRSYEQYF.